The sequence of this T cell receptor (beta chain) was determined in a study of blood T cell repertoires in COVID-19. About the study: Samples representing acute and convalescent COVID-19 were sourced from the United States, Italy and Spain. T cells, B-cell-depleted T cells, or PBMCs supplied cDNA or gDNA.

V shed 9 bases, J shed 2 bases, and the junction held 9 bases outside the gene matches. This CDR3 region has 14 residues. Germline V gives CDR1 MNHEY, CDR2 SVGAGI. Original handling: Estimation of nucleated cell counts relied on the amplification of reference gene primers. Measured with immunoSEQ multiplex PCR; TCRdb has only the in-frame clones, and not every one. V and J calls and clone size are as listed in that table; D and trimming were resolved from the DNA. The sample shows under 200,000 clones, roughly 89% of them seen only once. Sequencing was performed on peripheral blood. This TCR was recovered from a man younger than 35 with active or convalescent COVID-19. The genes are TRBV6-5 and TRBJ1-1; 7 bases agree with TRBD1. CDR3 sequence reads: CASSNRGLNTEAFF. The CDR3 DNA follows: TGTGCCAGTAGTAACAGGGGCCTCAACACTGAAGCTTTCTTT.